This T cell receptor beta chain originates from a study of control samples from healthy donors and cancer patients. Trimming cost V 6 bases and J 1 base, with 7 bases left between them. CDR1 and CDR2 from the germline V gene are MNHEY and SVGEGT. CDR3 length: 14 amino acids. This table comes from immunoSEQ multiplex PCR, and its TCRdb copy is limited to in-frame clones, with some not included. The table includes 65,000 to 100,000 clones, 91% detected once. The sample holds one count of this clone. This sequence joins TRBV6-2 or TRBV6-3 and TRBJ2-6, with a tentative D call TRBD1 (6 bases). The clonotype originates from a man in his fifties or sixties in good health. Sequencing input: blood. The CDR3 region has the DNA TGTGCCAGCAGCAGGGGTTCTGGGGCCAACGTCCTGACTTTC. Translated: CASSRGSGANVLTF.